The entry that follows covers one T cell receptor (beta chain) sequence. Its matching antigen is unknown. This record comes from a study of CD8+ T cells in alopecia areata. Looking at the study overall: Severity of treated patients was scored by affected scalp percentage.

CDR3 length: 13 amino acids. After removal of 6 bases from V and 5 bases from J, the junction contained 5 bases not matched to a gene. Germline V CDR1 and CDR2: MNHEY, SMNVEV (reference sequence). General study points: With tofacitinib ongoing, many expanded lesional clones persisted in both scalp and blood.

cDNA serving as the sequencing template came from extracted, reverse transcribed RNA. Only in-frame clones appear in the TCRdb table, and some are missing; sequencing was by immunoSEQ multiplex PCR. Here the sample spans roughly 110,000 clones, around 84% being singletons. Regarding treatment: oral pan-JAK inhibitor, 5-10 mg twice daily. The sequence was collected from a human donor with alopecia areata. The sequenced sample was CD8+ T cells sorted from blood, obtained at week 24, from a patient treated with tofacitinib. V gene TRBV27 combines with J gene TRBJ2-5; 8 bases line up with TRBD1. The CDR3 sequence: CASRHRGFETQYF. As DNA, the CDR3 is TGTGCCAGCAGACACAGGGGGTTCGAGACCCAGTACTTC.